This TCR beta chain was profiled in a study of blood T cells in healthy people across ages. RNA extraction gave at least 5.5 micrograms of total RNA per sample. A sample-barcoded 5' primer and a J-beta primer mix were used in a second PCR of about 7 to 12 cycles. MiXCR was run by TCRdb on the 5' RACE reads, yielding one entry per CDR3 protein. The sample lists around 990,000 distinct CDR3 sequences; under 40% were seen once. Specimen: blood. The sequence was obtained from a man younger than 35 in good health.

CDR3 residues: CSARGTGRSPLHF. The CDR3 DNA follows: TGCAGTGCTAGAGGGACAGGGAGGTCACCCCTCCACTTT. V gene TRBV20-1 combines with J gene TRBJ1-6; TRBD1 aligns across 8 bases. The length of the CDR3 is 13 residues. Unmatched junction bases numbered 3, after V lost 1 base and J lost 10 bases. In germline, CDR1 is DFQATT, CDR2 SNEGSKA (reference sequence).